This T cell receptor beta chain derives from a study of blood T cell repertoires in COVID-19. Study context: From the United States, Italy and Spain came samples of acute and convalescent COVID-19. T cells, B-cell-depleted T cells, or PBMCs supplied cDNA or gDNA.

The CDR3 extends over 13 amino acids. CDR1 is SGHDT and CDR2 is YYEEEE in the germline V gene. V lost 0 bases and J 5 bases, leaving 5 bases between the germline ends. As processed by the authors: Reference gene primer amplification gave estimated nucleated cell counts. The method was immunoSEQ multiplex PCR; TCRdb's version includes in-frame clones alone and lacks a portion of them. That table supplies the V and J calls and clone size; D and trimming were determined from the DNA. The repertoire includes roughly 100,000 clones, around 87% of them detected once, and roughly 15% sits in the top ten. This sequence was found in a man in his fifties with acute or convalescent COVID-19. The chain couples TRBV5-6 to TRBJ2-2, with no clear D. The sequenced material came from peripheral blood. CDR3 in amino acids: CASSLGATGELFF. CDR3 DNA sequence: TGTGCCAGCAGCTTGGGGGCGACCGGGGAGCTGTTTTTT.